A single sample gave rise to the 10 T cell receptor beta chains below, sequenced in a study of T cell responses to AZD1222 COVID-19 vaccine. The protocol was immunoSEQ multiplex PCR, while the TCRdb copy is restricted to in-frame clones and leaves out a portion. This table has roughly 150,000 clones, roughly nine tenths appearing once. The material was peripheral blood, obtained on day 0 of AZD1222 vaccination. These receptors were taken from an adult in good health.

The chain recombines TRBV29-1 with TRBJ1-4; D possibly corresponds to TRBD1 (5 bases). The germline gives CDR1 SQVTM, CDR2 ANQGSEA. The CDR3 spans 12 residues. Trimming took 6 bases from V and 8 from J, leaving 13 bases between them. This chain's CDR3 is CSVGTPGEKLFF. CDR3 DNA sequence: TGCAGCGTCGGGACTCCTGGAGAAAAACTGTTTTTT.

V is TRBV27 and J is TRBJ1-4; 7 bases agree with TRBD1. CDR1 is MNHEY and CDR2 is SMNVEV in the germline V gene (reference sequence). V was pared by 4 bases and J by 0 bases, with 8 bases of the junction left unmatched. This CDR3 is built from 17 residues. CDR3 nucleotides: TGTGCCAGCAGTTCCACACCTCAGGGGGCAACTAATGAAAAACTGTTTTTT. The encoded protein is CASSSTPQGATNEKLFF.

This chain connects TRBV27 to TRBJ1-6, with D uncertain. Germline loops: CDR1 MNHEY, CDR2 SMNVEV (reference sequence). The CDR3 is 16 residues long. V was cut by 5 bases and J by 4 bases, with 15 bases left in between. The CDR3 DNA follows: TGTGCCAGCAGTAGCAGGACTGGGAGATATAATTCACCCCTCCACTTT. Protein sequence: CASSSRTGRYNSPLHF.

The genes are TRBV19 and TRBJ1-5; D unresolved. The V end lost 1 base, the J end lost 2 bases, and 9 bases lay between the germline ends. The germline V gene encodes CDR1 LNHDA and CDR2 SQIVND (reference sequence). The CDR3 loop spans 15 amino acids. CDR3 loop: CASSIGGIGNQPQHF. CDR3 nucleotides: TGTGCCAGTAGTATAGGAGGGATTGGCAATCAGCCCCAGCATTTT.

The rearrangement uses TRBV18 and TRBJ1-2, with TRBD1 matching 9 bases. This CDR3 region has 17 residues. Losses at the gene ends were 2 bases for V and 8 bases for J; bases not matched to a gene: 15. The germline V gene has CDR1 KGHSH and CDR2 LQKENI. The CDR3 sequence is CASSPTAKSQGALGYTF. The CDR3 DNA follows: TGTGCCAGCTCACCAACCGCAAAATCACAGGGGGCGCTGGGCTACACCTTC. Full variable domain (remainder filled in from reference TRBV18 and TRBJ1-2): NAGVMQNPRHLVRRRGQEARLRCSPMKGHSHVYWYRQLPEEGLKFMVYLQKENIIDESGMPKERFSAEFPKEGPSILRIQQVVRGDSAAYFCASSPTAKSQGALGYTFGSGTRLTVV.

The chain links TRBV28 to TRBJ1-6, with unresolved D. Per germline, CDR1 MDHEN and CDR2 SYDVKM. Trimming pared 6 bases from V and 5 bases from J, leaving 14 bases between. This CDR3 region has 15 residues. The CDR3 loop reads CASRYAGWDNSPLHF. As DNA, the CDR3 is TGTGCCAGCAGATATGCGGGATGGGATAATTCACCCCTCCACTTT.

V and J are TRBV18 and TRBJ1-6, with 7 bases identical to TRBD1. The CDR3 is made up of 18 amino acids. The trim removed 3 bases at V and 2 bases at J, leaving 10 bases unmatched. Per the germline V gene, CDR1 is KGHSH and CDR2 is LQKENI. The CDR3 protein is CASSPEGAGSAYNSPLHF. As DNA, the CDR3 is TGTGCCAGCTCACCCGAGGGGGCAGGGAGTGCCTATAATTCACCCCTCCACTTT.

The V call is TRBV6-1, the J call TRBJ2-7, with D tentatively TRBD1 (6 bases). Per the germline V gene, CDR1 is MNHNS and CDR2 is SASEGT. V lost 0 bases, J lost 3 bases, and 15 bases lay in between. This CDR3 has 16 residues. DNA for the CDR3: TGTGCCAGCAGTGAAGCGTCCACAGGGTGGGGCTACGAGCAGTACTTC. Protein product: CASSEASTGWGYEQYF.

The chain is built from TRBV5-6 and TRBJ1-2; D gene unclear. The germline CDR1 and CDR2 sequences are SGHDT and YYEEEE. Between the trimmed V and J ends, which lost 4 bases and 2 bases, there was a span of 9 bases. This CDR3 has 13 amino acids. CDR3 sequence: CASSPRNNYGYTF. The CDR3 DNA reads as TGTGCCAGCAGCCCCCGAAACAACTATGGCTACACCTTC.

This clone was observed once. The chain uses TRBV30 and TRBJ2-7; possible D gene TRBD1, 6 bases. Trimming took 3 bases from V and 1 from J, leaving 13 bases between them. The germline V gene encodes CDR1 GTSNPN and CDR2 SVGIG (reference sequence). CDR3 length: 14 residues. The CDR3 loop reads CAWRNRDTSYEQYF. The CDR3, as DNA: TGTGCCTGGAGGAACCGGGACACATCCTACGAGCAGTACTTC.